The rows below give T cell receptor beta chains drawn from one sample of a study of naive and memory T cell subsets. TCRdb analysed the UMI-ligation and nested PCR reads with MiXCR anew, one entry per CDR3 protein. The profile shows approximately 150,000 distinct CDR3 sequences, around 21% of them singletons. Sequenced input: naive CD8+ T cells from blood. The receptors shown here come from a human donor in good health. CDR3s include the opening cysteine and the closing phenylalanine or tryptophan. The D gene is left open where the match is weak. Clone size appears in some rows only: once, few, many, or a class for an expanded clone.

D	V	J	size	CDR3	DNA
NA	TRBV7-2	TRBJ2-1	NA	CASSKPLARRDNEQFF	TGTGCCAGCAGCAAACCCCTAGCGCGAAGGGACAATGAGCAGTTCTTC
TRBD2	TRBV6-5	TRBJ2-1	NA	CASSHGDYPPEQFF	TGTGCCAGCAGTCACGGGGACTATCCCCCGGAGCAGTTCTTC
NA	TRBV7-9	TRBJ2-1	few	CASSLVSGELIDEQFF	TGTGCCAGCAGCTTAGTTTCCGGGGAGTTGATCGATGAGCAGTTCTTC
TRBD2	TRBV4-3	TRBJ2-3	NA	CASSQDNPSGSPDTQYF	TGCGCCAGCAGCCAAGATAATCCTAGCGGGAGCCCCGATACGCAGTATTTT
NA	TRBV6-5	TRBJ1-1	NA	CASSYVDGNTEAFF	TGTGCCAGCAGTTACGTTGACGGTAACACTGAAGCTTTCTTT
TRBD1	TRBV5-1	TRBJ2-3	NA	CASSLARQGPNPTDTQYF	TGCGCCAGCAGCTTGGCCCGACAGGGGCCGAATCCCACAGATACGCAGTATTTT
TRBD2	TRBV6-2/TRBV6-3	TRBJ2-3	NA	CASGEGAASGSPSTDTQYF	TGTGCCAGCGGAGAAGGCGCGGCTAGCGGGAGCCCTAGCACAGATACGCAGTATTTT
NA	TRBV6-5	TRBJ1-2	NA	CASSPTDNYGYTF	TGTGCCAGCAGTCCGACAGATAACTATGGCTACACCTTC
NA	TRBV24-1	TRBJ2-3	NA	CATSDLQGGEDTQYF	TGTGCCACCAGTGATTTGCAGGGGGGCGAAGATACGCAGTATTTT
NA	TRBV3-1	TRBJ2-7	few	CASSQDLVGEVSYEQYF	TGTGCCAGCAGCCAAGATCTGGTGGGCGAGGTTTCCTACGAGCAGTACTTC
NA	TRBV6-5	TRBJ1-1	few	CASSKTGNTEAFF	TGTGCCAGCAGTAAGACAGGGAACACTGAAGCTTTCTTT
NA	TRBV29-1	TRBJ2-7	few	CSVFSGGYDEQYF	TGCAGCGTTTTCAGCGGAGGGTATGACGAGCAGTACTTC
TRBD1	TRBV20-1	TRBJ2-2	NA	CSANALMTGVNTGELFF	TGCAGTGCGAACGCTCTCATGACAGGGGTGAACACCGGGGAGCTGTTTTTT
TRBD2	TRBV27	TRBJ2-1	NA	CASSLLADHNEQFF	TGTGCCAGCAGTTTACTAGCGGACCACAATGAGCAGTTCTTC
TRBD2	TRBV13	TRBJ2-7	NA	CASSLSGTSSYEQYF	TGTGCCAGCAGCTTATCCGGGACTAGCTCCTACGAGCAGTACTTC
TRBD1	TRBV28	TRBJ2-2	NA	CASSHGTGGNGELFF	TGTGCCAGCAGCCACGGGACAGGGGGGAACGGGGAGCTGTTTTTT
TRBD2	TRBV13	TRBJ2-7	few	CASSLISGTAYEQYF	TGTGCCAGCAGCTTGATAAGCGGGACCGCCTACGAGCAGTACTTC
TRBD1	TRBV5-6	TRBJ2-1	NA	CASSLGRTGAWYNEQFF	TGTGCCAGCAGCTTGGGTCGGACAGGGGCCTGGTACAATGAGCAGTTCTTC
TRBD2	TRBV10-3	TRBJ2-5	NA	CASTTSGRAGKTQYF	TGTGCCAGCACTACTAGCGGGAGGGCCGGGAAGACCCAGTACTTC
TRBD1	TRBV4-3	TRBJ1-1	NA	CASSQDWGQGVMDTEAFF	TGCGCCAGCAGCCAAGATTGGGGACAGGGGGTGATGGACACTGAAGCTTTCTTT
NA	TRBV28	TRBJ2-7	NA	CASSRTAPYEQYF	TGTGCCAGCAGCCGTACAGCACCCTACGAGCAGTACTTC
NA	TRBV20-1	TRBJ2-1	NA	CSAINAGFALSSYNEQFF	TGCAGTGCTATAAACGCAGGGTTCGCCCTTAGCTCCTACAATGAGCAGTTCTTC
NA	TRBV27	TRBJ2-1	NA	CASSLSTVSFPDEQFF	TGTGCCAGCAGTTTATCTACGGTGTCTTTCCCAGATGAGCAGTTCTTC
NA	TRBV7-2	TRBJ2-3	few	CASNVGGPDTQYF	TGTGCCAGCAACGTCGGGGGCCCAGATACGCAGTATTTT
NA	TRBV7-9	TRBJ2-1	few	CASSLHSSYNEQFF	TGTGCCAGCAGCTTACATAGCTCCTACAATGAGCAGTTCTTC
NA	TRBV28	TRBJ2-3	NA	CASSAPGRAYPYTQYF	TGTGCCAGCAGCGCCCCGGGCCGCGCTTATCCCTATACGCAGTATTTT
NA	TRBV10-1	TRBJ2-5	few	CASSGIAQETQYF	TGCGCCAGCAGTGGGATAGCACAAGAGACCCAGTACTTC
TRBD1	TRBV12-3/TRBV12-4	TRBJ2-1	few	CASSLWQGAIDDEQFF	TGTGCCAGCAGTTTATGGCAGGGGGCAATAGACGATGAGCAGTTCTTC
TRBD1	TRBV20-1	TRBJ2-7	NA	CSAGTGYSYEQYF	TGCAGTGCTGGGACAGGCTACTCCTACGAGCAGTACTTC
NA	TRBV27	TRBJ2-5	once	CASSYTVWETQYF	TGTGCCAGCAGCTACACAGTATGGGAGACCCAGTACTTC
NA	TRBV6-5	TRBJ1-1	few	CASSYSAGANTEAFF	TGTGCCAGCAGTTACTCCGCAGGGGCGAACACTGAAGCTTTCTTT